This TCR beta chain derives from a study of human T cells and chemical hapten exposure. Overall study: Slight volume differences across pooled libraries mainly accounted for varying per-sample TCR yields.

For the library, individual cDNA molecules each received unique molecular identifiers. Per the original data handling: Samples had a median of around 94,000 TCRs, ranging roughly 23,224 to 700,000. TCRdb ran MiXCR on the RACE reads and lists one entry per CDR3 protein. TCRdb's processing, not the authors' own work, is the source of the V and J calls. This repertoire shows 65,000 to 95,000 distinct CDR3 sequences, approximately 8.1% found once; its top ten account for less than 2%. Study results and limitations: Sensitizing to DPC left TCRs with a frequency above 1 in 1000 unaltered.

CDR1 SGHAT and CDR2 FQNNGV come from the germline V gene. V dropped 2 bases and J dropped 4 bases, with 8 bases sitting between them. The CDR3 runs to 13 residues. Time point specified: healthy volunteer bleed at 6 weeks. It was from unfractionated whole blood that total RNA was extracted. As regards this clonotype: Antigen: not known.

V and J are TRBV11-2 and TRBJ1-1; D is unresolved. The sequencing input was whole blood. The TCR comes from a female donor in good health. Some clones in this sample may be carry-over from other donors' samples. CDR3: CASSLKGGTEAFF. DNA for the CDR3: TGTGCCAGCAGCTTAAAGGGTGGCACTGAAGCTTTCTTT.